The present T cell receptor (beta chain) was sequenced within a study of graft-versus-host responses after intestinal transplantation. Whole-study context: Transplants given to recipients were multivisceral, liver-intestinal, or isolated intestinal. Anti-thymocyte globulin induction, then tacrolimus and steroids for two to four years, went to all recipients.

About this clone: The target antigen is unknown.

V shed 0 bases and J shed 4 bases, with 14 bases lying between them. Germline CDR1 and CDR2: SGHRS and YFSETQ. This CDR3 spans 15 amino acids. The data were produced by immunoSEQ multiplex PCR, yet TCRdb's version contains in-frame clones alone and is incomplete. The sample lists 65,000 to 90,000 clones; roughly 90% were seen once. V gene TRBV5-1 combines with J gene TRBJ2-7, with a weak D call TRBD1 (6 bases). The clonotype originates from a human donor who received an intestinal transplant. This specimen was unstimulated CD8+ T cells sorted from spleen or lymph node cells, taken before intestinal transplant. CDR3 protein: CASSLGVRGNYEQYF. The CDR3 nucleotides are TGCGCCAGCAGCTTGGGGGTCAGGGGAAATTACGAGCAGTACTTC.